This T cell receptor (beta chain) was captured in a study of shared clonotypes between healthy human individuals. It was roughly 200 ng DNA, 25,000 to 35,000 T cell genomes, that sorted-subset replicate PCRs used. The protocol was immunoSEQ multiplex PCR, while the TCRdb copy is restricted to in-frame clones and leaves out a portion. The sample holds over 800,000 clones, 80% to 95% seen once. Naivety among CD8 cells was defined by CD45RO negativity and positive CCR7 selection, thereby excluding terminally differentiated effector memory CD45RA+ cells. The germline V gene encodes CDR1 KGHSY and CDR2 FQNENV. The CDR3 extends over 16 amino acids. Between the trimmed V and J ends, which lost 3 bases and 4 bases, there was a span of 16 bases.

V usage is TRBV16 and J usage is TRBJ2-1; possibly TRBD2 for D (6 bases). The sequence was collected from a man aged 25-40 years in good health. Sequenced input: naive CD8+ T cells sorted from blood. CDR3 loop: CASSHGLSGQYNEQFF. The CDR3 DNA reads as TGTGCCAGCAGCCATGGTTTGAGCGGGCAGTACAATGAGCAGTTCTTC.